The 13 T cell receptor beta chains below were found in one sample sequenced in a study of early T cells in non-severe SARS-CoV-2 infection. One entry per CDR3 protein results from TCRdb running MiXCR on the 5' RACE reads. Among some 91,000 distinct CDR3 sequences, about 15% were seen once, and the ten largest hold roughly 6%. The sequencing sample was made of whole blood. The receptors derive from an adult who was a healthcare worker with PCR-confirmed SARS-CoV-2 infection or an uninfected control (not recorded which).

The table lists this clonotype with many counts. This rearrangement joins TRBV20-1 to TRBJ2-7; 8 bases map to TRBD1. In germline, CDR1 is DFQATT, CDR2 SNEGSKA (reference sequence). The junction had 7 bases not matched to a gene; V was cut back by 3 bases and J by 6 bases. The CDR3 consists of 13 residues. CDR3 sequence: CSARGQVGSEQYF. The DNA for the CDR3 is TGCAGTGCTAGGGGACAGGTGGGGAGCGAGCAGTACTTC.

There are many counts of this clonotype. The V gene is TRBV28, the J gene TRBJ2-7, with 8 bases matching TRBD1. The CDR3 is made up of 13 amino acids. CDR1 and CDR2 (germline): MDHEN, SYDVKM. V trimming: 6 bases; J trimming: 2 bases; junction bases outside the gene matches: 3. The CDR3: CASRTGGPYEQYF. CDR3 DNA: TGTGCCAGCAGAACAGGGGGGCCCTACGAGCAGTACTTC. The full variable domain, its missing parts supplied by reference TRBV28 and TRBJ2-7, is DVKVTQSSRYLVKRTGEKVFLECVQDMDHENMFWYRQDPGLGLRLIYFSYDVKMKEKGDIPEGYSVSREKKERFSLILESASTNQTSMYLCASRTGGPYEQYFGPGTRLTVT.

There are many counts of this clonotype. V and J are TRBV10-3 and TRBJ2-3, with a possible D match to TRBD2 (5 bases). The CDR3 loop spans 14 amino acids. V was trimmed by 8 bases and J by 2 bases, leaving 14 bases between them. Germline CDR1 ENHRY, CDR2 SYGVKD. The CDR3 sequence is CAIRSRAATDTQYF. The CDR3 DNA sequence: TGTGCCATCCGGTCGAGAGCGGCCACAGATACGCAGTATTTT.

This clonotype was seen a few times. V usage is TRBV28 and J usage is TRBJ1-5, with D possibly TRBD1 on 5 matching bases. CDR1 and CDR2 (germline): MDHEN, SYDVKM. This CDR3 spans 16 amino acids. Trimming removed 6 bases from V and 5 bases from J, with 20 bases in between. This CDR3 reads CASSPQQAQRDQPQHF. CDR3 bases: TGTGCCAGCAGCCCTCAACAGGCCCAAAGGGATCAGCCCCAGCATTTT.

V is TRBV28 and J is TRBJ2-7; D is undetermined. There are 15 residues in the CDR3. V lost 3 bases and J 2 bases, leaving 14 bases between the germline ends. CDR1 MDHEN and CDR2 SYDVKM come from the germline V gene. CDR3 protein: CASSLGLGSAYEQYF. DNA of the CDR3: TGTGCCAGCAGTTTGGGCCTGGGCAGCGCCTACGAGCAGTACTTC. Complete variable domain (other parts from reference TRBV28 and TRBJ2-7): DVKVTQSSRYLVKRTGEKVFLECVQDMDHENMFWYRQDPGLGLRLIYFSYDVKMKEKGDIPEGYSVSREKKERFSLILESASTNQTSMYLCASSLGLGSAYEQYFGPGTRLTVT.

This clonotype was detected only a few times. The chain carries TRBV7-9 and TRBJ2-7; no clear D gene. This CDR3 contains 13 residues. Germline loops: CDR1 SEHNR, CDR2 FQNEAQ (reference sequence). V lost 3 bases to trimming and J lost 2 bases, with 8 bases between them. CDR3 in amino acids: CASSFGGPYEQYF. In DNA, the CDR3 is TGTGCCAGCAGCTTCGGCGGTCCCTACGAGCAGTACTTC.

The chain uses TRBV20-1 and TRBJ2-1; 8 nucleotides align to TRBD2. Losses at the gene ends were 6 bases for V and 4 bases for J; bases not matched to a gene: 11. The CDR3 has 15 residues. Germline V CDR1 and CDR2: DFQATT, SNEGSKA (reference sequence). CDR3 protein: CSAQSWSSGYNEQFF. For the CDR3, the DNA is TGCAGTGCCCAGAGCTGGTCTAGCGGGTACAATGAGCAGTTCTTC.

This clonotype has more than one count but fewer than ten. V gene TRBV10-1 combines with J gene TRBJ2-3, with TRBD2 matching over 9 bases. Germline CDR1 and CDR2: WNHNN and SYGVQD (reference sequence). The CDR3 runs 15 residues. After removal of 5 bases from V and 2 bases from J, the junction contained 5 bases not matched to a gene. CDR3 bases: TGCGCCAGCAGTCGGCTAGCGGGGCCCACAGATACGCAGTATTTT. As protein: CASSRLAGPTDTQYF.

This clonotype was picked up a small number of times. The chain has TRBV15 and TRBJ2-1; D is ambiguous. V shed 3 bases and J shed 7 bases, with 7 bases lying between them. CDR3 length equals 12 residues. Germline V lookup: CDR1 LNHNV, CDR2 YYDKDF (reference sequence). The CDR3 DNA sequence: TGTGCCACCAGCAGGACGGCGAATGAGCAGTTCTTC. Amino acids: CATSRTANEQFF. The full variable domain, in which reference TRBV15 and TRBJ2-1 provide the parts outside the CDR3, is DAMVIQNPRYQVTQFGKPVTLSCSQTLNHNVMYWYQQKSSQAPKLLFHYYDKDFNNEADTPDNFQSRRPNTSFCFLDIRSPGLGDTAMYLCATSRTANEQFFGPGTRLTVL.

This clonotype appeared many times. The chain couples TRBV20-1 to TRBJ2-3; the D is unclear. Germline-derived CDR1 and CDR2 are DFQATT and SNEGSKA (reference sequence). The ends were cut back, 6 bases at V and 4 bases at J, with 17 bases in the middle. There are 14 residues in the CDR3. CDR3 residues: CSARPSHNADTQYF. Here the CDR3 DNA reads TGCAGTGCCAGACCCAGCCATAACGCAGATACGCAGTATTTT.

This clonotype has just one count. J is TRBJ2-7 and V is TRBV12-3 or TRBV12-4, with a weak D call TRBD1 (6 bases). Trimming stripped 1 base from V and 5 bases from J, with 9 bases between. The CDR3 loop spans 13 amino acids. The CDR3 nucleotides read TGTGCCAGCAGTTTAGGGGACACTGACGAGCAGTACTTC. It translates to CASSLGDTDEQYF.

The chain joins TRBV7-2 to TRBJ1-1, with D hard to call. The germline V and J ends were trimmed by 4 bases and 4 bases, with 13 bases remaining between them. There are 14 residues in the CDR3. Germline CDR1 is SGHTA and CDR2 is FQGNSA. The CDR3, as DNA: TGTGCCAGCAGCTCAACCGGGAGGAGCACTGAAGCTTTCTTT. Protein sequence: CASSSTGRSTEAFF.

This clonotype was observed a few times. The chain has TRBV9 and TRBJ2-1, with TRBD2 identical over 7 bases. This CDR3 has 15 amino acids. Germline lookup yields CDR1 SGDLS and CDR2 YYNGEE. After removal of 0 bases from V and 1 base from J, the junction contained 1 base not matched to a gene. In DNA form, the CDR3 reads TGTGCCAGCAGCGTAGGTAGCGGGTCCTACAATGAGCAGTTCTTC. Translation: CASSVGSGSYNEQFF.